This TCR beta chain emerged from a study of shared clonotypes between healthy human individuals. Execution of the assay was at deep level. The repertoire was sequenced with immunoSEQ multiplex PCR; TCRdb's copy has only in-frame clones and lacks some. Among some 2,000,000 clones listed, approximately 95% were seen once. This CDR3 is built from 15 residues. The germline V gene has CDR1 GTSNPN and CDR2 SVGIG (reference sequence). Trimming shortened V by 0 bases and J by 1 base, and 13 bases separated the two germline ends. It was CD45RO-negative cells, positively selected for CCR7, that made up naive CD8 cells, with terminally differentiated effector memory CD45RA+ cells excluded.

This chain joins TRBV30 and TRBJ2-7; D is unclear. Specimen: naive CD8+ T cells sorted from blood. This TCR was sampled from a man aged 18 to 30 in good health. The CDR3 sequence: CAWSVGMGISYEQYF. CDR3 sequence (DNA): TGTGCCTGGAGTGTAGGTATGGGGATTTCCTACGAGCAGTACTTC.